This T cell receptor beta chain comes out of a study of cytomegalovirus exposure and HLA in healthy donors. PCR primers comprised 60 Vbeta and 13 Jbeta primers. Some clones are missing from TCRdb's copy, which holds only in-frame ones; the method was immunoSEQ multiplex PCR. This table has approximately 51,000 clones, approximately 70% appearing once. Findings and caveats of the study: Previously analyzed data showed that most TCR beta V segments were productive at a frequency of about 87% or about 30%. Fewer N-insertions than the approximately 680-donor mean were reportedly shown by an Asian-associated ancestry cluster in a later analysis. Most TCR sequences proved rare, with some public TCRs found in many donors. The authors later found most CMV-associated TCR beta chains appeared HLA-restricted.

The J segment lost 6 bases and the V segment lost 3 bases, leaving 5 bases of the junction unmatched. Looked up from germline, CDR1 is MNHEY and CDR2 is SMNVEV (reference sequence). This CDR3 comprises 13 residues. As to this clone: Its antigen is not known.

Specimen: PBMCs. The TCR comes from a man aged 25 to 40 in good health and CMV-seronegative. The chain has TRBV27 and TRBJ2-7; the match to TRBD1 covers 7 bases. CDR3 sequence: CASSFRGPVEQYF. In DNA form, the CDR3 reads TGTGCCAGCAGTTTTAGGGGGCCGGTCGAGCAGTACTTC.